The 24 T cell receptor beta chains given below trace back to one sample, sequenced in a study of T cell responses to AZD1222 COVID-19 vaccine (dated by TCRdb to about 2021). The time point label for this specimen denotes: baseline before first vaccination. Libraries were built with the immunoSEQ multiplex PCR assay. Here the immuneACCESS table is served through TCRdb, limited to in-frame sequences with V and J called. Missing clones are a known gap in these copies; in checked studies unresolved V genes cover under half, and the rest lacks a known reason. In this sample the table shows fewer than 100,000 clones, approximately 90% of which occur a single time. The ten largest clones add up to roughly 12% of the sample. The sample consisted of peripheral blood, taken on day 0 of AZD1222 vaccination. The receptors here all came from an adult in good health.

The chain is built from TRBV7-9 and TRBJ1-2, with unresolved D. V dropped 5 bases and J dropped 8 bases, with 15 bases sitting between them. CDR1 and CDR2 from the germline V gene are SEHNR and FQNEAQ (reference sequence). The CDR3 contains 13 residues. In DNA, the CDR3 is TGTGCCAGCAGCCTCTCACCCGCGGGGGGCTACACCTTC. Translated, it gives CASSLSPAGGYTF.

This chain links TRBV2 with TRBJ1-4; no definite D call. Looked up from germline, CDR1 is SNHLY and CDR2 is FYNNEI. Trimming removed 5 bases from V and 8 bases from J, with 9 bases in between. This CDR3 is 12 amino acids long. The CDR3 spells CASSNTREKLFF. The DNA for the CDR3 is TGTGCCAGCAGTAACACGAGAGAAAAACTGTTTTTT. The full variable domain, its missing parts supplied by reference TRBV2 and TRBJ1-4, is EPEVTQTPSHQVTQMGQEVILRCVPISNHLYFYWYRQILGQKVEFLVSFYNNEISEKSEIFDDQFSVERPDGSNFTLKIRSTKLEDSAMYFCASSNTREKLFFGSGTQLSVL.

The chain links TRBV10-3 to TRBJ1-1, with TRBD1 matching 7 bases. The germline V gene encodes CDR1 ENHRY and CDR2 SYGVKD. Trimming at V came to 2 bases and at J to 4 bases, leaving 4 bases not matched to a gene. The CDR3 loop spans 14 amino acids. The CDR3 DNA follows: TGTGCCATCAGTGAGGACAGGGTCGGCACTGAAGCTTTCTTT. It is translated as CAISEDRVGTEAFF.

The chain combines TRBV4-2 with TRBJ2-1; D is possibly TRBD1 or TRBD2 (5 bases each). Trimming pared 0 bases from V and 5 bases from J, leaving 11 bases between. This CDR3 comprises 15 residues. Per the germline V gene, CDR1 is LGHNA and CDR2 is YNFKEQ. In nucleotides, the CDR3 is TGTGCCAGCAGCCAAGAGTCTCAGGGAGACAATGAGCAGTTCTTC. This gives the protein CASSQESQGDNEQFF.

This chain connects TRBV19 to TRBJ2-7, with D possibly matching TRBD1 (6 bases). CDR1 is LNHDA, CDR2 SQIVND, per germline (reference sequence). This CDR3 region has 14 residues. V dropped 7 bases and J dropped 4 bases, with 17 bases sitting between them. CDR3 nucleotides: TGTGCCAGTAACCAGGGGCCCTTGGGGTACGAGCAGTACTTC. Protein: CASNQGPLGYEQYF.

The chain combines TRBV6-5 with TRBJ2-7, with 7 bases matching TRBD1. The V segment lost 0 bases and the J segment 3 bases; nucleotides outside the gene matches: 5. CDR3 size: 15 residues. In germline, CDR1 is MNHEY, CDR2 SVGAGI. CDR3 residues: CASSYSIGTDYEQYF. The CDR3 nucleotides read TGTGCCAGCAGTTACTCGATCGGGACAGACTACGAGCAGTACTTC.

The chain uses TRBV5-8 and TRBJ2-5; D is unclear. Per the germline V gene, CDR1 is SGHTS and CDR2 is YDEGEE. This CDR3 comprises 14 residues. Trimming stripped 5 bases from V and 3 bases from J, with 14 bases between. The CDR3 here is CASSSGTAKETQYF. For the CDR3, the DNA is TGTGCCAGCAGTTCCGGTACGGCGAAAGAGACCCAGTACTTC.

This clone was recorded a few times. The chain joins TRBV21-1 to TRBJ1-2. TRBV21-1 is a recognized pseudogene. The CDR3 consists of 12 residues. The CDR3 protein is CASSEGLYGYTF. CDR3 DNA sequence: TGTGCCAGCAGCGAAGGATTATATGGCTACACCTTC.

The gene calls are TRBV19 and TRBJ2-7; D may be TRBD2 (7 bases). The CDR3 spans 16 residues. The V end lost 3 bases, the J end lost 3 bases, and 18 bases lay between the germline ends. Germline V gives CDR1 LNHDA, CDR2 SQIVND (reference sequence). The CDR3 DNA is TGTGCCAGTAGTATCAAGGGGGGGCTAGTCAGCTACGAGCAGTACTTC. It is translated as CASSIKGGLVSYEQYF.

The chain couples TRBV6-2 or TRBV6-3 to TRBJ1-1, with D perhaps TRBD1 (5 bases). This CDR3 region has 16 residues. Looked up from germline, CDR1 is MNHEY and CDR2 is SVGEGT. Trimming removed 5 bases at V and 2 bases at J, with 18 bases between. The CDR3 DNA reads as TGTGCCAGCAGTGATTGGGGGAAGATCGGAAACACTGAAGCTTTCTTT. Amino acid sequence: CASSDWGKIGNTEAFF.

V usage is TRBV6-5 and J usage is TRBJ1-1, with 9 bases fitting TRBD1. This CDR3 contains 13 residues. Germline CDR1 reads MNHEY; CDR2 reads SVGAGI. Germline trimming cut 6 bases from V and 4 bases from J; bases unmatched to any gene: 3. CDR3 bases: TGTGCCAGCAGCGACAGGGGGATCACTGAAGCTTTCTTT. This translates into CASSDRGITEAFF.

V usage is TRBV7-9 and J usage is TRBJ1-1; D remains unclear. Trimming left V 5 bases short and J 6 bases short, with 16 bases between. This CDR3 is 14 amino acids long. The germline CDR1 and CDR2 sequences are SEHNR and FQNEAQ (reference sequence). In DNA form, the CDR3 reads TGTGCCAGCAGCCTGCCAACACCTGAGGCTGAAGCTTTCTTT. It translates to CASSLPTPEAEAFF.

This chain connects TRBV4-1 to TRBJ1-1; TRBD1 aligns across 7 bases. The germline gives CDR1 MGHRA, CDR2 YSYEKL. The length of the CDR3 is 16 residues. Trimming took 4 bases from V and 1 from J; bases not matched to a gene: 9. For the CDR3, the DNA is TGCGCCAGCAGCCTGTCGACAGGGATGGCGAACACTGAAGCTTTCTTT. This gives the protein CASSLSTGMANTEAFF.

The rearrangement links TRBV9 to TRBJ1-5; the match to TRBD1 covers 7 bases. The length of the CDR3 is 18 residues. V gave up 3 bases and J gave up 3 bases; unmatched junction bases: 15. CDR1 is SGDLS, CDR2 YYNGEE, per germline. CDR3 nucleotide sequence: TGTGCCAGCAGCGACAAAAGACAGGGAGGTCGTAACAATCAGCCCCAGCATTTT. Its translation is CASSDKRQGGRNNQPQHF.

The chain combines TRBV4-2 with TRBJ2-1; D might be TRBD2 (7 bases). CDR1 and CDR2 from the germline V gene are LGHNA and YNFKEQ. Trimming removed 1 base at V and 7 bases at J, with 17 bases between. The CDR3 contains 16 residues. CDR3 residues: CASSQGGGGVGNEQFF. The CDR3 DNA follows: TGTGCCAGCAGCCAAGGTGGCGGGGGCGTAGGGAATGAGCAGTTCTTC.

The chain recombines TRBV2 with TRBJ1-2; 7 bases line up with TRBD1. CDR1 and CDR2 (germline): SNHLY, FYNNEI. The trim removed 7 bases at V and 8 bases at J, leaving 10 bases unmatched. This CDR3 is 13 amino acids long. CDR3 in amino acids: CASTPGGGLGYTF. The CDR3 region has the DNA TGTGCCAGCACCCCAGGGGGGGGCCTAGGCTACACCTTC.

V usage is TRBV30 and J usage is TRBJ2-7; TRBD1 agrees at 9 bases. The CDR3 is made up of 13 amino acids. The trim removed 2 bases at V and 3 bases at J, leaving 2 bases unmatched. CDR1 GTSNPN and CDR2 SVGIG come from the germline V gene (reference sequence). The CDR3 region has the DNA TGTGCCTGGAGTACAGGGGGCATCTACGAGCAGTACTTC. Translation gives CAWSTGGIYEQYF.

The V call is TRBV7-9, the J call TRBJ1-5, with TRBD1 matching 9 bases. Trimming took 4 bases from V and 4 from J; bases not matched to a gene: 11. Germline CDR1 is SEHNR and CDR2 is FQNEAQ (reference sequence). This CDR3 comprises 17 residues. CDR3 region: CASSSAGTGTLNQPQHF. CDR3 in DNA: TGTGCCAGCAGCTCTGCCGGGACAGGGACTTTGAATCAGCCCCAGCATTTT.

This clone was observed a handful of times. The genes are TRBV4-1 and TRBJ2-7; no reliable D call. Trimming removed 4 bases from V and 2 bases from J, with 9 bases in between. The CDR3 is made up of 13 amino acids. Germline CDR1 reads MGHRA; CDR2 reads YSYEKL. The chain's CDR3 is CASSPDNTYEQYF. CDR3 bases: TGCGCCAGCAGCCCCGACAATACCTACGAGCAGTACTTC.

The CDR3 loop is CASSLEGLAGENEQFF. Written as DNA, the CDR3 is TGTGCCAGCAGCTTAGAGGGACTAGCGGGAGAAAATGAGCAGTTCTTC. The V and J genes are TRBV7-9 and TRBJ2-1, with 14 bases fitting TRBD2. Trimming took 1 base from V and 7 from J; bases not matched to a gene: 3. CDR3 size: 16 residues. Germline V lookup: CDR1 SEHNR, CDR2 FQNEAQ (reference sequence). Looking up the rest from reference TRBV7-9 and TRBJ2-1 gives the full variable domain: DTGVSQNPRHKITKRGQNVTFRCDPISEHNRLYWYRQTLGQGPEFLTYFQNEAQLEKSRLLSDRFSAERPKGSFSTLEIQRTEQGDSAMYLCASSLEGLAGENEQFFGPGTRLTVL.

This clone was picked up a small number of times. The chain couples TRBV12-3 or TRBV12-4 to TRBJ1-2, with D possibly TRBD1 on 6 matching bases. The CDR3 is 13 residues long. Trimming removed 6 bases at V and 7 bases at J, with 15 bases between. CDR3 nucleotide sequence: TGTGCCAGCAGCATTAAGGGGGGACTTGGCTACACCTTC. It yields the protein CASSIKGGLGYTF.

The chain links TRBV19 to TRBJ2-7; D perhaps matches TRBD1 (6 bases). The CDR3 length is 13 residues. Germline CDR1 and CDR2: LNHDA and SQIVND (reference sequence). Trimming shortened V by 5 bases and J by 3 bases, and 11 bases separated the two germline ends. CDR3 bases: TGTGCCAGTAGTTATGACAGGTTCTACGAGCAGTACTTC. It yields the protein CASSYDRFYEQYF.

This chain joins TRBV2 and TRBJ2-7; the D gene could be TRBD1 or TRBD2 (6 bases each). The V gene lost 4 bases and the J gene lost 5 bases, with 12 bases spanning the gap. CDR1 and CDR2 from the germline V gene are SNHLY and FYNNEI. CDR3 length: 13 residues. CDR3 nucleotides: TGTGCCAGCAGTGGGGGGGCCCCTGACGAGCAGTACTTC. Translating gives CASSGGAPDEQYF.

This rearrangement joins TRBV7-3 to TRBJ1-2; 7 positions agree with TRBD1. Trimming cost V 5 bases and J 5 bases; bases outside gene matches: 11. Germline V gives CDR1 SGHTA, CDR2 FQGTGA. This CDR3 spans 15 amino acids. CDR3 loop: CASSPGTEVAYGYTF. CDR3 coding DNA: TGTGCCAGCAGCCCGGGGACAGAGGTGGCATATGGCTACACCTTC.